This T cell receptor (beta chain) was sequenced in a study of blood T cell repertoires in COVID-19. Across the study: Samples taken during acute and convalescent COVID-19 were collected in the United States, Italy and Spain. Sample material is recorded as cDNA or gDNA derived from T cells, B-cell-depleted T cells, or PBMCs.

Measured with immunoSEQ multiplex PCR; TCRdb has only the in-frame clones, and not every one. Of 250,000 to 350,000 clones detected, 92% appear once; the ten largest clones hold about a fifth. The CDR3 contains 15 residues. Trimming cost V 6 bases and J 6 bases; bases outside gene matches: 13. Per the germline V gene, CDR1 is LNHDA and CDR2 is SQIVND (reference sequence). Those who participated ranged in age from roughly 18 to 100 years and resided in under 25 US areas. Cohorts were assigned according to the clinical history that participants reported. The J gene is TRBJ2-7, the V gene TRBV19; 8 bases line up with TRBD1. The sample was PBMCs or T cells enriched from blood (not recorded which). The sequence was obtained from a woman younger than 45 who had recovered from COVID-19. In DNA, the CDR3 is TGTGCCAGTAGCTCTGGGACAGGCGACTTAGTCGAGCAGTACTTC. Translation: CASSSGTGDLVEQYF.